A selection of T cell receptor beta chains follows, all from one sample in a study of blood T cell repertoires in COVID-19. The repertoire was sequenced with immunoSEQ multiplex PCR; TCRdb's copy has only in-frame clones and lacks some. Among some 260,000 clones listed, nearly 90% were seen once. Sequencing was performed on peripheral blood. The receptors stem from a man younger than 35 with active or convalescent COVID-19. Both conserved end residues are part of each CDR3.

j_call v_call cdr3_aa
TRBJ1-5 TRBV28 CASRPAREVLSPPQHF
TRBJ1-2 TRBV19 CASSIRDRVYGYTF
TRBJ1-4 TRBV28 CASSFRGLGNEKLFF
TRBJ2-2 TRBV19 CASSGSQGIGTGELFF
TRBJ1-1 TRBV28 CASKIITGKTEAFF
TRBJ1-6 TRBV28 CASRGGGSPLHF
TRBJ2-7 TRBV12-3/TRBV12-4 CASSFGSSYEQYF
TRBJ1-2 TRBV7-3 CASSSTGLGGYTF
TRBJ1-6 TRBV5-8 CASSPQGLNSPLHF
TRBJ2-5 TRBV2 CASSEAQIDSGTQYF
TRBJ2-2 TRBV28 CASSSLTVADPNTGELFF
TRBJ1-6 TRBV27 CASSLTWAHPLHF
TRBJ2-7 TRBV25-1 CASSRRYEQYF
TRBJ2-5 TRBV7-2 CASSPPGLQETQYF
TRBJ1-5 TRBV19 CASSPSSPGQGSGQPQHF
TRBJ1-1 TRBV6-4 CASRDPQGETEAFF
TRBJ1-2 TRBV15 CATSREGVSGYTF
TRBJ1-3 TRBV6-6 CASSKTGGSGNTIYF
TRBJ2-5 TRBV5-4 CASSLVDFGTSGYQETQYF
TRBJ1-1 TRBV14 CASSQDHGGPDEAFF
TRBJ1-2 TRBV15 CATSRTPDRNYGYTF
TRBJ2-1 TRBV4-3 CASSQDLVKTANSNNEQFF
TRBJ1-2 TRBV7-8 CASSSKNGQGALIF
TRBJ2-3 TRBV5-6 CASSLGGRTDTQYF
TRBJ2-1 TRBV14 CASSQGRTAVNEQFF
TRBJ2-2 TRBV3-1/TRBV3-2 CASSQDERVIGELFF
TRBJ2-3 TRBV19 CASSRALTDTQYF
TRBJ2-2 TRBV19 CASSRRSSGGRPELFF
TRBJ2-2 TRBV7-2 CASSLSAQGKTGELFF
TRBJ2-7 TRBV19 CASSLMTASYEQYF
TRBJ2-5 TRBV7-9 CASSLGTSGRETQYF
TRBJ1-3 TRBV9 CASSVAGAGNTIYF
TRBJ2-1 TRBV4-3 CASSQLAGPAYNEQFF